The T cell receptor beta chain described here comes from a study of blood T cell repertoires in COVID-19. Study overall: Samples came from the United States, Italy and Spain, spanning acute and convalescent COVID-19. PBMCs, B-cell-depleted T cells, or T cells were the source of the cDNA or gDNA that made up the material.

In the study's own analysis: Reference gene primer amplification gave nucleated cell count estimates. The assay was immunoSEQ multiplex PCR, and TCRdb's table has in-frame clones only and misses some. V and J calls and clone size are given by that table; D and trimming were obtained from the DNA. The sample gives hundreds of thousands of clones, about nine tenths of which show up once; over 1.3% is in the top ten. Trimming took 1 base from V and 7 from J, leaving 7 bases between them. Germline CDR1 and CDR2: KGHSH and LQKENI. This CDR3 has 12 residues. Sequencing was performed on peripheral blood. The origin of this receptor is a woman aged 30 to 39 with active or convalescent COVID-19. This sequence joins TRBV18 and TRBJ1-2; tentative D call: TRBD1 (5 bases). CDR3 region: CASSPQGLGYTF. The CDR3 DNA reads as TGTGCCAGCTCACCACAGGGGCTTGGCTACACCTTC.